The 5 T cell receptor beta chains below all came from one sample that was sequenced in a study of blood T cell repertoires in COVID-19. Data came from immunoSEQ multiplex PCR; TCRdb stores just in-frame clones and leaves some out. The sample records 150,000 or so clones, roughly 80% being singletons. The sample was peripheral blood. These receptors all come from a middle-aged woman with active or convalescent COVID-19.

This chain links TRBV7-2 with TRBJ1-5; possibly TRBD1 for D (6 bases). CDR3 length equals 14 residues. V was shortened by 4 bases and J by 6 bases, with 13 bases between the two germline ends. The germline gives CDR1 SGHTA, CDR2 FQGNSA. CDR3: CASSYKGGGQPQHF. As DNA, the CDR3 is TGTGCCAGCAGCTATAAAGGGGGGGGTCAGCCCCAGCATTTT.

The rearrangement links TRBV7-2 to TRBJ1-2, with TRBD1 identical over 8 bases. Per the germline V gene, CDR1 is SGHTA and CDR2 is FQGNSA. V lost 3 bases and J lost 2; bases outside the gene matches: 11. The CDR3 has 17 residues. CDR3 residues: CASSLDELSGGNYGYTF. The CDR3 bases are TGTGCCAGCAGCTTGGACGAACTGTCAGGGGGCAACTATGGCTACACCTTC.

In DNA form, the CDR3 reads TGTGCCAGCAGCTTTGTGGGAGACGCCTACAATGAGCAGTTCTTC. Translating it yields CASSFVGDAYNEQFF. The chain couples TRBV5-6 to TRBJ2-1, with D possibly TRBD2 on 5 matching bases. V was shortened by 2 bases and J by 2 bases, with 11 bases between the two germline ends. The CDR3 totals 15 residues. CDR1 is SGHDT, CDR2 YYEEEE, per germline. The whole variable domain, filled in from reference TRBV5-6 and TRBJ2-1, reads DAGVTQSPTHLIKTRGQQVTLRCSPKSGHDTVSWYQQALGQGPQFIFQYYEEEERQRGNFPDRFSGHQFPNYSSELNVNALLLGDSALYLCASSFVGDAYNEQFFGPGTRLTVL.

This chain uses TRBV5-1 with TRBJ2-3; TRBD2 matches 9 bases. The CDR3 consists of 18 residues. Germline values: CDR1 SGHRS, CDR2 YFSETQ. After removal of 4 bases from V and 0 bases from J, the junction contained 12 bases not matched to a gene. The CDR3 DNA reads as TGCGCCAGCAGCCCGGGGTTGAGCACTAGCGGGAGCACAGATACGCAGTATTTT. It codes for CASSPGLSTSGSTDTQYF. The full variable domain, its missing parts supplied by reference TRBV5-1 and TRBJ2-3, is KAGVTQTPRYLIKTRGQQVTLSCSPISGHRSVSWYQQTPGQGLQFLFEYFSETQRNKGNFPGRFSGRQFSNSRSEMNVSTLELGDSALYLCASSPGLSTSGSTDTQYFGPGTRLTVL.

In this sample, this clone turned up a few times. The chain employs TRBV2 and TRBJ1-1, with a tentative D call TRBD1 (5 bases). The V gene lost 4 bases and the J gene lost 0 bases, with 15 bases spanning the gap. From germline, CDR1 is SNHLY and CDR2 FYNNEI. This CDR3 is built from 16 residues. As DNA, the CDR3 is TGTGCCAGCAGTGTCCCCGGACACTATATGAACACTGAAGCTTTCTTT. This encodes CASSVPGHYMNTEAFF.